Listed here are 14 T cell receptor beta chains from one sample, sequenced in a study of blood T cells in healthy people across ages. Primers used in a second PCR of roughly 6 to 11 cycles were a sample-barcoded 5' primer and a J-beta primer mix. TCRdb reprocessed the 5' RACE reads with MiXCR, giving one entry per CDR3 protein. The sample lists roughly 800,000 distinct CDR3 sequences, more than 45% occurring once. Sequenced: blood. The receptors derive from a young man in good health.

This clonotype was detected once. This chain links TRBV6-7 with TRBJ2-1, with TRBD1 matching over 7 bases. TRBV6-7 falls under the ORF class, with uncertain function. The CDR3 has 14 amino acids. V lost 9 bases and J lost 2; bases outside the gene matches: 7. The CDR3 loop is CARETDRTYNEQFF. CDR3 nucleotides: TGTGCCAGAGAGACGGACAGGACCTACAATGAGCAGTTCTTC.

The CDR3 DNA reads as TGTGCCAGCAGCCGGGACAGTAGATATGGCTACACCTTC. Translation gives CASSRDSRYGYTF. The V gene is TRBV7-2, the J gene TRBJ1-2; 7 positions match TRBD1. The junction had 5 bases not matched to a gene; V was cut back by 5 bases and J by 5 bases. The CDR3 totals 13 residues. The germline V gene encodes CDR1 SGHTA and CDR2 FQGNSA.

The J gene is TRBJ1-2, the V gene TRBV28; D possibly corresponds to TRBD1 (5 bases). CDR3 length: 12 amino acids. The V end lost 6 bases, the J end lost 8 bases, and 13 bases lay between the germline ends. Looked up from germline, CDR1 is MDHEN and CDR2 is SYDVKM. Written as DNA, the CDR3 is TGTGCCAGCAGAATAAACAGGAGCGGCTACACCTTC. Translated, it gives CASRINRSGYTF.

The rearrangement uses TRBV7-2 and TRBJ2-1, with 16 bases aligning to TRBD2. CDR1 SGHTA and CDR2 FQGNSA come from the germline V gene. The CDR3 has 20 amino acids. The J segment lost 0 bases and the V segment lost 2 bases, leaving 7 bases of the junction unmatched. The CDR3 loop is CASSLRGTSGGASSYNEQFF. DNA for the CDR3: TGTGCCAGCAGCTTAAGGGGGACTAGCGGGGGGGCCAGCTCCTACAATGAGCAGTTCTTC. The whole variable domain, filled in from reference TRBV7-2 and TRBJ2-1, reads GAGVSQSPSNKVTEKGKDVELRCDPISGHTALYWYRQSLGQGLEFLIYFQGNSAPDKSGLPSDRFSAERTGGSVSTLTIQRTQQEDSAVYLCASSLRGTSGGASSYNEQFFGPGTRLTVL.

The chain couples TRBV7-9 to TRBJ2-3, with D uncertain. The CDR3 is made up of 14 amino acids. Germline V CDR1 and CDR2: SEHNR, FQNEAQ (reference sequence). V lost 4 bases and J lost 2, with 10 bases in between. Written as DNA, the CDR3 is TGTGCCAGCAGCTCCGTACTCAACACAGATACGCAGTATTTT. Residues: CASSSVLNTDTQYF.

This clonotype is a singleton in its sample. The genes are TRBV6-5 and TRBJ1-1, with D possibly being TRBD1 (6 bases). This CDR3 comprises 16 residues. The germline V and J ends were trimmed by 1 base and 0 bases, with 12 bases remaining between them. In germline, CDR1 is MNHEY, CDR2 SVGAGI. The CDR3 DNA sequence: TGTGCCAGCAGTTACTGGGACAACATGTTGAACACTGAAGCTTTCTTT. Its translation is CASSYWDNMLNTEAFF.

Note on this clonotype: A read error may be the cause here, since a much bigger clone is one base away. This chain links TRBV27 with TRBJ2-2; D remains ambiguous. With 3 bases removed from V and 6 bases from J, the gap between germline ends came to 8 bases. The length of the CDR3 is 13 residues. The germline CDR1 and CDR2 sequences are MNHEY and SMNVEV (reference sequence). Here the CDR3 reads CASSFMLAGELFF. CDR3 nucleotides: TGTGCCAGCAGTTTTATGCTAGCCGGGGAGCTGTTTTTT.

The rearrangement links TRBV11-1 to TRBJ2-5; 11 positions match TRBD1. Germline values: CDR1 SGHAT, CDR2 FQDESV (reference sequence). Trimming removed 2 bases from V and 2 bases from J; junction bases left unmatched: 19. This CDR3 is 21 amino acids long. The CDR3 sequence is CASSLSLLLTGTGGTQETQYF. As DNA, the CDR3 is TGTGCCAGCAGCTTAAGTCTTCTTCTTACGGGGACAGGGGGAACTCAAGAGACCCAGTACTTC.

The V gene is TRBV5-1, the J gene TRBJ1-1; a weak D match, TRBD1 (5 bases). Per the germline V gene, CDR1 is SGHRS and CDR2 is YFSETQ. The CDR3 contains 13 residues. Trimming shortened V by 4 bases and J by 0 bases, and 7 bases separated the two germline ends. The CDR3 DNA follows: TGCGCCAGCAGCCAACAGGTGAACACTGAAGCTTTCTTT. Encoded protein: CASSQQVNTEAFF.

The chain carries TRBV7-2 and TRBJ2-7; tentatively, D is TRBD1 (6 bases). Germline V gene data show CDR1 as SGHTA and CDR2 as FQGNSA. Trimming stripped 2 bases from V and 4 bases from J, with 12 bases between. The CDR3 is 14 residues long. In DNA form, the CDR3 reads TGTGCCAGCAGCTTATATCGGGACACTTACGAGCAGTACTTC. As protein: CASSLYRDTYEQYF. Full variable domain (outside the CDR3, taken from reference TRBV7-2 and TRBJ2-7): GAGVSQSPSNKVTEKGKDVELRCDPISGHTALYWYRQSLGQGLEFLIYFQGNSAPDKSGLPSDRFSAERTGGSVSTLTIQRTQQEDSAVYLCASSLYRDTYEQYFGPGTRLTVT.

The gene calls are TRBV6-5 and TRBJ2-2; D perhaps matches TRBD1 (6 bases). From germline, CDR1 is MNHEY and CDR2 SVGAGI. Trimming cost V 4 bases and J 11 bases, with 17 bases left between them. The CDR3 has 14 amino acids. Here the CDR3 DNA reads TGTGCCAGCAGTTTTAACTTAGGGGGTAGAGAGCTGTTTTTT. Protein: CASSFNLGGRELFF.

This clonotype was seen only a few times. The chain links TRBV20-1 to TRBJ2-3; D possibly corresponds to TRBD2 (6 bases). The CDR3 is 21 amino acids. Germline CDR1 reads DFQATT; CDR2 reads SNEGSKA (reference sequence). With 4 bases removed from V and 1 base from J, the gap between germline ends came to 33 bases. CDR3 sequence reads: CSATIFFLGGKIPTRTDTQYF. CDR3 DNA sequence: TGCAGTGCTACCATTTTCTTCCTAGGCGGGAAGATCCCAACCCGCACAGATACGCAGTATTTT.

The chain uses TRBV7-9 and TRBJ2-3; TRBD2 matches at 11 bases. The CDR3 extends over 17 amino acids. The V and J ends lost 6 bases and 10 bases, in that order; junction bases with no gene match: 18. Germline lookup yields CDR1 SEHNR and CDR2 FQNEAQ (reference sequence). The DNA of the CDR3 is TGTGCCAGCAGTTCAAGCAGTGAGGGACTAGCGGCCCTAGCGCAGTATTTT. Its translation: CASSSSSEGLAALAQYF.

J is TRBJ1-5 and V is TRBV20-1; D is ambiguous. Germline V lookup: CDR1 DFQATT, CDR2 SNEGSKA (reference sequence). V was cut by 2 bases and J by 0 bases, with 5 bases left in between. This CDR3 comprises 13 residues. The CDR3 loop reads CSARRYSNQPQHF. CDR3 nucleotide sequence: TGCAGTGCTAGACGTTATAGCAATCAGCCCCAGCATTTT.